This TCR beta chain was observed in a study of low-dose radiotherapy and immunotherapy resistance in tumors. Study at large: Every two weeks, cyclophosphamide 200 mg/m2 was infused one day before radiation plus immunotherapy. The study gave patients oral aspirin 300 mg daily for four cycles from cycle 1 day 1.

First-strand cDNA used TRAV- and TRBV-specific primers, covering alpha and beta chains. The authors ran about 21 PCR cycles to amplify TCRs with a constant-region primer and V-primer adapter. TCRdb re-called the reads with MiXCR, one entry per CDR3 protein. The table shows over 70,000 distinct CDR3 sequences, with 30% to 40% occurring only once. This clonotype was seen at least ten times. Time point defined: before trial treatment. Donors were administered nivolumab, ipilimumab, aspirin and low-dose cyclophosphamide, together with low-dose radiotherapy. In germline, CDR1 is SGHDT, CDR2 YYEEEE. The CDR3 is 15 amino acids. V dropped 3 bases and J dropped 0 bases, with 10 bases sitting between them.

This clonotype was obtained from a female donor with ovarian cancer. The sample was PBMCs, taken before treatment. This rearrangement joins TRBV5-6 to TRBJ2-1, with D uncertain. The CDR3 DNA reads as TGTGCCAGCAGCTCAGCCCTGAGCTCCTACAATGAGCAGTTCTTC. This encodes CASSSALSSYNEQFF.